This T cell receptor beta chain stems from a study of Ad26.COV2.S vaccination and SARS-CoV-2 variants. Libraries were prepared by immunoSEQ multiplex PCR; TCRdb keeps only in-frame clonotypes and omits some of them. This sample has about 680,000 clones, with 89% found just once. Treatment: roughly 18 received Ad26.COV2.S at low or high dose, single or two shots; a few received placebo; per-sample allocation not given. The samples date from day 63 after the first vaccine or placebo injection. What was given as vaccine was an Ad26 vector encoding Wuhan-strain SARS-CoV-2 spike. Study-level points and caveats: Spike-specific TCR breadth in vaccine recipients exceeded that seen in placebo recipients.

A word on this clone: Its cognate antigen is unknown.

The germline V gene has CDR1 MNHEY and CDR2 SVGEGT. This CDR3 spans 15 amino acids. After removal of 2 bases from V and 5 bases from J, the junction contained 5 bases not matched to a gene. The input for sequencing was peripheral blood, taken in a trial of Ad26.COV2.S vaccine versus placebo. This chain uses TRBV6-2 or TRBV6-3 with TRBJ1-5; TRBD1 matches 8 bases. This TCR came from a person aged 18-65 years who received the Ad26.COV2.S COVID-19 vaccine or a placebo. The CDR3 sequence is CASSYKDRVDQPQHF. The CDR3, as DNA: TGTGCCAGCAGTTACAAGGACAGGGTGGATCAGCCCCAGCATTTT.